This T cell receptor (beta chain) originates from a study of cytomegalovirus exposure and HLA in healthy donors. About the research overall: The 100 to 150 validation repertoires matched the approximately 670 first-cohort repertoires in platform, a later analysis reported.

Points from the study as a whole: Cytomegalovirus association was assigned to about 150 TCR beta chains. Reported results showed that the classifier diagnosed cytomegalovirus status with high specificity and sensitivity.

In the case of this clone: The antigen is not known.

CDR1 SGHRS and CDR2 YFSETQ come from the germline V gene. CDR3 length: 16 residues. V lost 3 bases, J lost 8 bases, and 23 bases lay in between. Some clones are missing from TCRdb's copy, which holds only in-frame ones; the method was immunoSEQ multiplex PCR. This sample has some 260,000 clones, with around 90% found just once. V is TRBV5-1 and J is TRBJ1-2; D gene unclear. Input material: PBMCs. The sequence came from a woman in her 30s in good health and CMV-seronegative. CDR3 coding DNA: TGCGCCAGCAGCTCGGGAGGAGGGCAGGCCCTGGAAGGCTACACCTTC. This sequence encodes CASSSGGGQALEGYTF.